This T cell receptor (beta chain) emerged from a study of T-cell reconstitution after alpha-beta-depleted transplantation in children (dated by TCRdb to between 2015 and 2016). Background for the entire study: Using TCR repertoire profiling, the study followed T-cell immune reconstitution in a quantitative way in children after TCRalphabeta/CD19-depleted allogeneic hematopoietic cell transplantation.

About this clonotype: Its binding antigen is unknown. The sample holds no much larger clone one base away, and base qualities are not on file.

Ends trimmed: V by 7 bases, J by 4 bases; bases unmatched to a gene: 5. The CDR1 and CDR2 encoded by the germline V gene are MNHNS and SASEGT. From the cysteine through the phenylalanine, the CDR3 covers 14 amino acids. The retained sequence is limited to the CDR3, 42 bases, with the frame set at the first base. The method was PCR. Sequencing instrument: Illumina HiSeq 2500. Molecular barcoding was employed in the preparation of TCR libraries, with unique molecular identifiers being used to normalize TCRbeta repertoire quantification. Using fastp trimming at Q25 and MiXCR clonotype assembly, TCRdb reanalyzed the public sequencing data and kept in-frame beta chains. Identical CDR3 proteins give one entry, which carries the most common genes and DNA. This sample gives about 480,000 distinct CDR3 sequences in total; 12% of them show up just once. Over 5.5% of the sample comes from the top ten.

The input for sequencing was PBMCs from the stem cell graft donor, taken from the stem cell graft. The chain joins TRBV6-1 to TRBJ2-3; 10 of the junction bases match TRBD2. The source is a human donor who donated a stem cell graft to a child with combined immunodeficiency. Here the CDR3 is given as CASTLTSGSDTQYF. At the DNA level, the sequence is TGTGCCAGCACCCTGACTAGCGGGTCAGATACGCAGTATTTT.